These 5 T cell receptor beta chains share one sample of origin, sequenced in a study of blood T cell repertoires in COVID-19. Measured with immunoSEQ multiplex PCR; TCRdb has only the in-frame clones, and not every one. The sample has about 280,000 clones; around nine tenths are singletons. The sample consisted of peripheral blood. These receptors originate from a man aged 45-65 years with acute or convalescent COVID-19.

The J gene is TRBJ1-3, the V gene TRBV6-5; D not certain. Germline loops: CDR1 MNHEY, CDR2 SVGAGI. V was shortened by 3 bases and J by 1 base, with 10 bases between the two germline ends. The CDR3 contains 15 residues. The CDR3 DNA reads as TGTGCCAGCAGTTATCTTCCCGGGTCTGGAAACACCATATATTTT. Translating gives CASSYLPGSGNTIYF.

The rearrangement uses TRBV7-2 and TRBJ2-5; the D gene is possibly TRBD1 (5 bases). CDR1 and CDR2 (germline): SGHTA, FQGNSA. Trimming took off 5 bases at V and 5 bases at J, with 15 bases between the two ends. This CDR3 contains 14 residues. The CDR3 nucleotides are TGTGCCAGCAGCCCCCAGGGCTATAGGGAGACCCAGTACTTC. The encoded protein is CASSPQGYRETQYF.

A single count supports this clone. The rearrangement uses TRBV2 and TRBJ2-6, with 7 bases aligning to TRBD1. Trimming removed 3 bases from V and 2 bases from J; junction bases left unmatched: 1. CDR3 size: 15 residues. Germline lookup yields CDR1 SNHLY and CDR2 FYNNEI. CDR3 amino acids: CASSETGTGANVLTF. Here the CDR3 DNA reads TGTGCCAGCAGTGAGACAGGGACTGGGGCCAACGTCCTGACTTTC.

The chain employs TRBV29-1 and TRBJ2-7; TRBD1 might be the D (6 bases). Trimming pared 5 bases from V and 4 bases from J, leaving 21 bases between. Germline V gene sequence: CDR1 SQVTM, CDR2 ANQGSEA. The CDR3 has 15 amino acids. CDR3 region: CSVTKLRDTRYEQYF. The DNA of the CDR3 is TGCAGCGTTACTAAACTCCGGGACACTCGTTACGAGCAGTACTTC.

The chain is built from TRBV18 and TRBJ2-5, with TRBD1 identical over 11 bases. The V and J ends lost 2 bases and 6 bases, in that order; junction bases with no gene match: 5. Looked up from germline, CDR1 is KGHSH and CDR2 is LQKENI. This CDR3 comprises 15 residues. CDR3 residues: CASSPFGQGAKTQYF. The CDR3 region has the DNA TGTGCCAGCTCACCATTCGGACAGGGGGCGAAGACCCAGTACTTC.